This T cell receptor (beta chain) was observed in a study of T cell responses to AZD1222 COVID-19 vaccine. About the research overall: Second-dose timings of about 4 or about 12 weeks were pooled. Study-level results: Clonal diversity may have been underestimated in mostly white British donors. Nearly half of spike-specific TCRs reportedly target unmutated variant regions.

TCRdb keeps only in-frame clones here, not all; method: immunoSEQ multiplex PCR. The data show under 300,000 clones, with 93% seen just once and roughly 0.5% held by the top ten. Comment on this clone: The antigen remains unidentified.

The sequence was collected from an adult in good health. Sequenced here: peripheral blood, sampled on day 0 of AZD1222 vaccination.

The chain's CDR3 is CASSPYRGLAKNIQYF. In nucleotides, the CDR3 is TGTGCCAGCAGCCCCTACAGGGGTCTAGCCAAAAACATTCAGTACTTC. The rearrangement joins TRBV7-9 to TRBJ2-4, with 7 bases aligning to TRBD1. Germline-derived CDR1 and CDR2 are SEHNR and FQNEAQ (reference sequence). The junction had 7 bases not matched to a gene; V was cut back by 5 bases and J by 0 bases. This CDR3 has 16 residues. Together with reference TRBV7-9 and TRBJ2-4, the CDR3 gives the full variable domain: DTGVSQNPRHKITKRGQNVTFRCDPISEHNRLYWYRQTLGQGPEFLTYFQNEAQLEKSRLLSDRFSAERPKGSFSTLEIQRTEQGDSAMYLCASSPYRGLAKNIQYFGAGTRLSVL.